This T cell receptor (beta chain) was obtained from a study of T cell responses to AZD1222 COVID-19 vaccine. This table comes from immunoSEQ multiplex PCR, and its TCRdb copy is limited to in-frame clones, with some not included. The repertoire holds about 87,000 clones, with roughly 90% as singletons. Study-level findings and limits: Clonal diversity may have been underestimated, and the donors were mostly white British, with more females than males.

Note on this clone: Its target is not known.

V lost 5 bases, J lost 7 bases, and 14 bases lay in between. Germline V lookup: CDR1 MNHEY, CDR2 SVGAGI. The CDR3 runs 14 residues. This chain uses TRBV6-5 with TRBJ1-4; D is unclear. The sequence was obtained from an adult in good health. The sequences come from peripheral blood, collected on day 0 of AZD1222 vaccination. The CDR3 nucleotides read TGTGCCAGCAGTCTCGCGGGGTTGGGTGAAAAACTGTTTTTT. It specifies CASSLAGLGEKLFF.